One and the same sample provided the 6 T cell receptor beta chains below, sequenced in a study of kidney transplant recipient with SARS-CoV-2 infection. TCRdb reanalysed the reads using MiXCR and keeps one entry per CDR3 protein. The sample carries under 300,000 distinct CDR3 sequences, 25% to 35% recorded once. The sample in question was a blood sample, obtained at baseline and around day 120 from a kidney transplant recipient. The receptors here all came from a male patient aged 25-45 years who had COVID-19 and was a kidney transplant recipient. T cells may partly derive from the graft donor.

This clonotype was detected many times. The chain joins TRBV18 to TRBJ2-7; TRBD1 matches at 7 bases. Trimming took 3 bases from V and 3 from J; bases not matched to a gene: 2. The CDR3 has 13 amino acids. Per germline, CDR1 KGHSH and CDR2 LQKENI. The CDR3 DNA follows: TGTGCCAGCTCACCGGGACAGAGCTACGAGCAGTACTTC. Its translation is CASSPGQSYEQYF.

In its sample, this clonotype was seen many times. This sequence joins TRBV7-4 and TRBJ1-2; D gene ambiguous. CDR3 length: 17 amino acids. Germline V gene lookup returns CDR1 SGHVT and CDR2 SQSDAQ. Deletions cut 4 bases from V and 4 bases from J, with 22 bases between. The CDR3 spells CASSCEDSARKTYGYTF. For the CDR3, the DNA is TGTGCCAGCAGCTGCGAAGATTCAGCTCGAAAGACCTATGGCTACACCTTC. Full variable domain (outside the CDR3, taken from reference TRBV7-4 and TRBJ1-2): GAGVSQSPRYKVAKRGRDVALRCDSISGHVTLYWYRQTLGQGSEVLTYSQSDAQRDKSGRPSGRFSAERPERSVSTLKIQRTEQGDSAVYLCASSCEDSARKTYGYTFGSGTRLTVV.

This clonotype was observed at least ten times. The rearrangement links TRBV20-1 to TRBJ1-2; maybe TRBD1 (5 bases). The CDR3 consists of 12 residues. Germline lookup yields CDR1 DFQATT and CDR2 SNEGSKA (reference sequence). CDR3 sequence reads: CTIQQANYGYTF. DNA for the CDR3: TGCACCATTCAACAGGCTAACTATGGCTACACCTTC.

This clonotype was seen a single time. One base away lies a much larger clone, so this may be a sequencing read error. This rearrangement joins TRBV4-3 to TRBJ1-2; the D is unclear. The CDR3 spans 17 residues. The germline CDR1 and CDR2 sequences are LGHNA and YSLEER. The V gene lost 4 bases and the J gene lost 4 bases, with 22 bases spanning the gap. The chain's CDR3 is CASSLRGRRRKTYGYTF. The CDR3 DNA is TGCGCCAGCAGCCTGCGGGGAAGACGTCGAAAGACCTATGGCTACACCTTC.

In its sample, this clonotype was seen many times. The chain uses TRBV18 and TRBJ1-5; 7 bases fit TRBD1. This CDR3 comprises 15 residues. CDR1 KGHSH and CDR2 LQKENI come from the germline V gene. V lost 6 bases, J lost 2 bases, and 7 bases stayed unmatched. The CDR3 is CASSQGGTGNQPQHF. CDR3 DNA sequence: TGTGCCAGCTCCCAAGGGGGGACAGGCAATCAGCCCCAGCATTTT. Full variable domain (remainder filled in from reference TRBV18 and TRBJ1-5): NAGVMQNPRHLVRRRGQEARLRCSPMKGHSHVYWYRQLPEEGLKFMVYLQKENIIDESGMPKERFSAEFPKEGPSILRIQQVVRGDSAAYFCASSQGGTGNQPQHFGDGTRLSIL.

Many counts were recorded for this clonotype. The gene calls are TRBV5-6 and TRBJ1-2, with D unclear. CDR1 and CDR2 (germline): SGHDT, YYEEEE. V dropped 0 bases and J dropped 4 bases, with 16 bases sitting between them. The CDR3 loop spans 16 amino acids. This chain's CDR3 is CASSLGAGMGIYGYTF. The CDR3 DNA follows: TGTGCCAGCAGCTTGGGGGCAGGAATGGGCATCTATGGCTACACCTTC. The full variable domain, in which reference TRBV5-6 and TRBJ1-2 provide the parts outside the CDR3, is DAGVTQSPTHLIKTRGQQVTLRCSPKSGHDTVSWYQQALGQGPQFIFQYYEEEERQRGNFPDRFSGHQFPNYSSELNVNALLLGDSALYLCASSLGAGMGIYGYTFGSGTRLTVV.